This T cell receptor beta chain is from a study of T cell repertoires in cytomegalovirus infection. About the study: In public TCR beta signatures, there were indications of both CMV infection and matching HLA type.

V dropped 0 bases and J dropped 3; count of bases not matched to a gene: 2. CDR1 and CDR2 (germline): MNHNY, SVGAGI (reference sequence). This CDR3 comprises 15 residues. This clonotype occurred a few times. The antigen is undetermined. TCRdb processed the reads anew with MiXCR; each CDR3 protein has one entry. The data show tens of thousands of distinct CDR3 sequences, more than 20% seen once. The sample was CD8+ T cells from cultured PBMCs, taken from culture after CMV antigen stimulation. This receptor was obtained from a human donor in good health (CMV status not recorded). Some clones in this sample may be carry-over from other donors' samples. The chain carries TRBV6-6 and TRBJ2-1, with 7 nucleotides matching TRBD2. The CDR3 nucleotides read TGTGCCAGCAGTTACTCCCGCGGGAGCTACAATGAGCAGTTCTTC. Amino acids: CASSYSRGSYNEQFF.